This T cell receptor (beta chain) comes out of a study of CXCR3-negative and CXCR3-positive naive CD8 T cells. CDR1 DFQATT and CDR2 SNEGSKA come from the germline V gene (reference sequence). The CDR3 is 17 amino acids. Regarding the study as a whole: Researchers report that CXCR3-positive naive cells carry more hydrophobic TRB CDR3s than CXCR3-negative naive cells. For memory CD8+ cells diversity was much lower, but both naive subsets had comparably high diversity.

About this clonotype itself: Its matching antigen is unknown.

All CD8+ T cell subsets were sorted in triplicate at some 300,000 cells each. Naive CD8+ T lymphocytes were specified as CD45RO-CCR7+CD27+CD95-. UMI labels and 5' RACE were used to prepare the TRB cDNA libraries. No DNA is given; TCRdb re-called the 5' RACE reads and lists each CDR3 protein once. This sample's table reports about 50,000 distinct CDR3 sequences. Sequenced material: naive CXCR3+ CD8+ T cells from blood. Specified subset: CD45RO-CCR7+CD27+CD95- naive CD8+ T cells expressing CXCR3 (TNR3+). This receptor was obtained from a human donor in good health. Some clones in this sample may be carry-over from other donors' samples. The chain joins TRBV20-1 to TRBJ2-3; TCRdb's D gene call, TRBD2, goes unchecked for lack of DNA. The CDR3 spells CSARGGISAGDTDTQYF.